Listed below are T cell receptor beta chains from one sample, sequenced in a study of cytomegalovirus exposure and HLA in healthy donors. The assay was immunoSEQ multiplex PCR, and TCRdb's table has in-frame clones only and misses some. The table lists under 65,000 clones, approximately 86% of them singletons. Sequencing was performed on PBMCs. The receptors originated from a young woman in good health and CMV-seronegative. The CDR3 runs from the conserved cysteine through the conserved F or W. Fields, in order: V gene, clone size, J gene, CDR3 length, D gene, CDR3 protein, CDR3 DNA. A D gene is named only where the DNA matches it firmly. Clone size appears in some rows only: once, few, many, or a class for an expanded clone.

V gene: TRBV19; clone size: NA; J gene: TRBJ2-7; CDR3 length: 13; D gene: NA; CDR3 protein: CASSRQVIGEQYF; CDR3 DNA: TGTGCCAGTAGTAGACAGGTTATCGGCGAGCAGTACTTC
V gene: TRBV27; clone size: NA; J gene: TRBJ1-5; CDR3 length: 17; D gene: NA; CDR3 protein: CASKLRGGASNNQPQHF; CDR3 DNA: TGTGCCAGCAAACTAAGGGGGGGTGCTTCCAACAATCAGCCCCAGCATTTT
V gene: TRBV7-3; clone size: NA; J gene: TRBJ2-1; CDR3 length: 14; D gene: NA; CDR3 protein: CASNRGGMDNEQFF; CDR3 DNA: TGTGCCAGCAACCGTGGGGGGATGGACAATGAGCAGTTCTTC
V gene: TRBV27; clone size: NA; J gene: TRBJ2-1; CDR3 length: 14; D gene: NA; CDR3 protein: CASSPSPSYNEQFF; CDR3 DNA: TGTGCCAGCTCTCCAAGCCCCTCCTACAATGAGCAGTTCTTC
V gene: TRBV6-5; clone size: NA; J gene: TRBJ2-7; CDR3 length: 15; D gene: NA; CDR3 protein: CASSYSDSYSYEQYF; CDR3 DNA: TGTGCCAGCAGTTACTCGGACAGCTACTCCTACGAGCAGTACTTC
V gene: TRBV6-1; clone size: NA; J gene: TRBJ2-1; CDR3 length: 15; D gene: TRBD2; CDR3 protein: CASSEVSGGYNEQFF; CDR3 DNA: TGTGCCAGCAGTGAAGTCTCGGGGGGATACAATGAGCAGTTCTTC
V gene: TRBV18; clone size: NA; J gene: TRBJ2-1; CDR3 length: 15; D gene: TRBD2; CDR3 protein: CASSPAGGSYNEQFF; CDR3 DNA: TGTGCCAGCTCTCCAGCGGGAGGATCCTACAATGAGCAGTTCTTC
V gene: TRBV30; clone size: NA; J gene: TRBJ2-5; CDR3 length: 13; D gene: TRBD1; CDR3 protein: CAWRVDREETQYF; CDR3 DNA: TGTGCCTGGAGAGTGGACAGGGAAGAGACCCAGTACTTC
V gene: TRBV25-1; clone size: once; J gene: TRBJ2-7; CDR3 length: 14; D gene: TRBD1; CDR3 protein: CASSVRDSSYEQYF; CDR3 DNA: TGTGCCAGCAGTGTCAGGGACAGCTCCTACGAGCAGTACTTC
V gene: TRBV11-3; clone size: few; J gene: TRBJ2-7; CDR3 length: 13; D gene: NA; CDR3 protein: CASSPLTFYEQYF; CDR3 DNA: TGTGCCAGCAGCCCTCTAACCTTCTACGAGCAGTACTTC
V gene: TRBV27; clone size: NA; J gene: TRBJ1-2; CDR3 length: 13; D gene: NA; CDR3 protein: CASRNPGSRGYTF; CDR3 DNA: TGTGCCAGCAGAAACCCAGGCTCGAGAGGCTACACCTTC
V gene: TRBV5-4; clone size: NA; J gene: TRBJ2-2; CDR3 length: 15; D gene: NA; CDR3 protein: CASSWGGGYTGELFF; CDR3 DNA: TGTGCCAGCAGCTGGGGAGGGGGATACACCGGGGAGCTGTTTTTT
V gene: TRBV28; clone size: NA; J gene: TRBJ1-5; CDR3 length: 12; D gene: NA; CDR3 protein: CASSLPYQPQHF; CDR3 DNA: TGTGCCAGCAGCCTTCCCTATCAGCCCCAGCATTTT
V gene: TRBV2; clone size: few; J gene: TRBJ1-1; CDR3 length: 16; D gene: TRBD1; CDR3 protein: CASSVGRRGLNTEAFF; CDR3 DNA: TGTGCCAGCAGTGTTGGCCGCAGGGGGTTGAACACTGAAGCTTTCTTT